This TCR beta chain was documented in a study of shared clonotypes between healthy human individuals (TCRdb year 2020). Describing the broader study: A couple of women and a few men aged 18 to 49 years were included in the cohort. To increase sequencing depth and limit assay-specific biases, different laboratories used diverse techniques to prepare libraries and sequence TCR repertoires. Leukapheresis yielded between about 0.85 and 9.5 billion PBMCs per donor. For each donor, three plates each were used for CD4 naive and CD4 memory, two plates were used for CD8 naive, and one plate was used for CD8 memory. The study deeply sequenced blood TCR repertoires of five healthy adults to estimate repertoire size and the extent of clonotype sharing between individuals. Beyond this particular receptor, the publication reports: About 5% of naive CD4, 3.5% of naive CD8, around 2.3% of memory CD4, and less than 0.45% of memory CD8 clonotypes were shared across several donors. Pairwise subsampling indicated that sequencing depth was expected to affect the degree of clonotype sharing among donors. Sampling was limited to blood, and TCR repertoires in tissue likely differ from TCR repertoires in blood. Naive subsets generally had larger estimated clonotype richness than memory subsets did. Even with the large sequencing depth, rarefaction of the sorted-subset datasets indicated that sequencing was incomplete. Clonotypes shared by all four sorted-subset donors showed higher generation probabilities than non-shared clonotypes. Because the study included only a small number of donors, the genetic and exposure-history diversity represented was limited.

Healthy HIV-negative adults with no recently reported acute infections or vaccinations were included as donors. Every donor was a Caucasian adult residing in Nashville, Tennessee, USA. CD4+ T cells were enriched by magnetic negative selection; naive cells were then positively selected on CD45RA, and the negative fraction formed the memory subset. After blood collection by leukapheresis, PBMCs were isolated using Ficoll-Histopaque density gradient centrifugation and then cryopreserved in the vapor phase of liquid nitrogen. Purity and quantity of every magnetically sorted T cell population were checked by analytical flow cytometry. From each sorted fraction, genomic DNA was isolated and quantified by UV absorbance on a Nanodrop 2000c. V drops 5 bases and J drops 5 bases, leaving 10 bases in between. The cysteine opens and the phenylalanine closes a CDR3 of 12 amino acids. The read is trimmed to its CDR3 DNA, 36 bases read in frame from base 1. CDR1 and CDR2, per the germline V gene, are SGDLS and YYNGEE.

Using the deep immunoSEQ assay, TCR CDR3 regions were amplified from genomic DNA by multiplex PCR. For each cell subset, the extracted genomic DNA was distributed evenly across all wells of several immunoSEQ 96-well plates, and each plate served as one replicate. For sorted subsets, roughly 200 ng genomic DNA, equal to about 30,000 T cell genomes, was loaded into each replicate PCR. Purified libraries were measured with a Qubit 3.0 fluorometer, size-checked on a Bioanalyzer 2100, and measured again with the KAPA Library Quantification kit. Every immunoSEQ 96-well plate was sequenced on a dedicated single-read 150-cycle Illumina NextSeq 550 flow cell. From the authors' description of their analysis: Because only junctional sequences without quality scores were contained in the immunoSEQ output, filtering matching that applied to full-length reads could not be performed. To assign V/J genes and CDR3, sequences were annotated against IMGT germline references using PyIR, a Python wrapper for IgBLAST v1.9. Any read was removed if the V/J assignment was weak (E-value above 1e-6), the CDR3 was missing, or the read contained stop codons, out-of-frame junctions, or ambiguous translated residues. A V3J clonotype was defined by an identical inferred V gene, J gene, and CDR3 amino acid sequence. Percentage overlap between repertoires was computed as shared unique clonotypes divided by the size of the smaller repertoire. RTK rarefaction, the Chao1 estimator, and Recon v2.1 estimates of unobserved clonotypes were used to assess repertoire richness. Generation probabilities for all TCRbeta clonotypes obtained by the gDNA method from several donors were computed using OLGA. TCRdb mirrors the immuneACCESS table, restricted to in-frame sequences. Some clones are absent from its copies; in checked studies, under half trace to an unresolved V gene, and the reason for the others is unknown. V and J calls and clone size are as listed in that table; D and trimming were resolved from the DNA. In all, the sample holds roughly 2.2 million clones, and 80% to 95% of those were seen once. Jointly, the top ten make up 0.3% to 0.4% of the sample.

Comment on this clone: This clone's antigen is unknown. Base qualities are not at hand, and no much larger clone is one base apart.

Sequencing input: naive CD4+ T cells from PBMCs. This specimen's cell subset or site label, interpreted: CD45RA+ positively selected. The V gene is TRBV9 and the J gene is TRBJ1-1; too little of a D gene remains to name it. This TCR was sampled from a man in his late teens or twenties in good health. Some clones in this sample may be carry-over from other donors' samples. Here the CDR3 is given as CASRQFSTEAFF. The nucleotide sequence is TGTGCCAGCAGACAGTTCAGTACTGAAGCTTTCTTT.